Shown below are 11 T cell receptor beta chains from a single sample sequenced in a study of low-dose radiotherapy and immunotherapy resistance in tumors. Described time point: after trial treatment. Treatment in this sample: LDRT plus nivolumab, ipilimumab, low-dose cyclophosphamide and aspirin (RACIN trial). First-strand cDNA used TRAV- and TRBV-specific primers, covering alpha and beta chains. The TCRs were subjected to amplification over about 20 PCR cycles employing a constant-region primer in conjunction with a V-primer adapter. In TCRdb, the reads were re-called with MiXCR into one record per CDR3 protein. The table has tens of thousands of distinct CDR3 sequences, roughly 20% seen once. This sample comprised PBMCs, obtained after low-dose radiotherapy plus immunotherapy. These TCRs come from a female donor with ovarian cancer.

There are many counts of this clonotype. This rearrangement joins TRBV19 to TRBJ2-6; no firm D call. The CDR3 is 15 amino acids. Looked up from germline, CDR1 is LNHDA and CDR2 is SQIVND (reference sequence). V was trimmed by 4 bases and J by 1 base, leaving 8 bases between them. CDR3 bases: TGTGCCAGTAGTAGTGAAAAGTCTGGGGCCAACGTCCTGACTTTC. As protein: CASSSEKSGANVLTF.

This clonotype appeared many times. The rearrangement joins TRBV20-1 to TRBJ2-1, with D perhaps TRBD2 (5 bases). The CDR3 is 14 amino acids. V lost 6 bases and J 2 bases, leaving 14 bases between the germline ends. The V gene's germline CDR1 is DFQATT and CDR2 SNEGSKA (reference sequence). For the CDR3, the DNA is TGCAGTGCACCACGCGCGGGTCCCTACAATGAGCAGTTCTTC. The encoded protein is CSAPRAGPYNEQFF.

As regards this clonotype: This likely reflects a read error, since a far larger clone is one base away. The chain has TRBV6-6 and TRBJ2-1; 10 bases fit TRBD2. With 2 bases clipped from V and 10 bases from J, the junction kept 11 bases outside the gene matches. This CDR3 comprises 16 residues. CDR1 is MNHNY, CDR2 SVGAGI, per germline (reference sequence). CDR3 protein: CASSYMASSGSNEQFF. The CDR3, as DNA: TGTGCCAGCAGTTACATGGCGTCTAGCGGGAGTAACGAGCAGTTCTTC.

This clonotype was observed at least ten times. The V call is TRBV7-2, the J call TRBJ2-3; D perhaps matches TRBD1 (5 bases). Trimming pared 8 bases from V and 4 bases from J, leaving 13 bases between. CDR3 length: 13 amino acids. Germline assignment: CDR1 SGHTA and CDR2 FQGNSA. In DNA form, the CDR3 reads TGTGCCAGCTCCAGGGATCGAGCAGATACGCAGTATTTT. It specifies CASSRDRADTQYF.

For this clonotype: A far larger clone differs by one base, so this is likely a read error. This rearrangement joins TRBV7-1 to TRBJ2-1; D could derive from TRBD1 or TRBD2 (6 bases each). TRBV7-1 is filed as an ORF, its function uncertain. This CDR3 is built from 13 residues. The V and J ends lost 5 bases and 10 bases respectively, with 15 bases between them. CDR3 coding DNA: TGTGCCAGCAGCCGCGGGACACTCTACGAGCAGTTCTTC. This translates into CASSRGTLYEQFF.

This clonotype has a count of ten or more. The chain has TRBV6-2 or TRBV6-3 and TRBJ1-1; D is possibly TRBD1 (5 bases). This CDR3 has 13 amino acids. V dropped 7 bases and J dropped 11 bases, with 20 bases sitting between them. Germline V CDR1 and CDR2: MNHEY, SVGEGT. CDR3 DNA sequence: TGTGCCAGCACTAAGAACGAGGGGTCTAGGGCTTTCTTT. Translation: CASTKNEGSRAFF.

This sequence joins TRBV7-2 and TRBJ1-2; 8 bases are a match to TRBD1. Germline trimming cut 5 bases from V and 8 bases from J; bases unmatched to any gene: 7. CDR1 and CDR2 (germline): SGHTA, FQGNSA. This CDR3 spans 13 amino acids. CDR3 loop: CASSIDRGWGYTF. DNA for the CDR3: TGTGCCAGCAGCATCGACAGGGGCTGGGGCTACACCTTC.

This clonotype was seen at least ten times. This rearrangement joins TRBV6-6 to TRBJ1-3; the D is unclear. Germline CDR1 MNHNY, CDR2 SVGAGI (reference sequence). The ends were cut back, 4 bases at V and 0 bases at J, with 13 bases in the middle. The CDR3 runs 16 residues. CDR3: CASSSSWQSSGNTIYF. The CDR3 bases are TGTGCCAGCAGTTCGAGCTGGCAAAGCTCTGGAAACACCATATATTTT.

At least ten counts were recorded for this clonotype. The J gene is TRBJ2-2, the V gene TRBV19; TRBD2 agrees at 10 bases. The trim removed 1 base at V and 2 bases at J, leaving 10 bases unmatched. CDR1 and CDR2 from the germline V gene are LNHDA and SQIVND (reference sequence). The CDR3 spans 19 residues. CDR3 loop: CASSIVALAGAQNTGELFF. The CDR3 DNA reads TGTGCCAGTAGTATAGTTGCCCTAGCGGGGGCTCAAAACACCGGGGAGCTGTTTTTT.

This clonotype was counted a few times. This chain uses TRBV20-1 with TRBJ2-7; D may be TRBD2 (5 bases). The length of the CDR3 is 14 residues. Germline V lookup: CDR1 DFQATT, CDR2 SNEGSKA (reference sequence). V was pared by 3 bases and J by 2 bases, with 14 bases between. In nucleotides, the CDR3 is TGCAGTGCTAGGACTCCCGGGGTCCCCTACGAGCAGTACTTC. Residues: CSARTPGVPYEQYF.

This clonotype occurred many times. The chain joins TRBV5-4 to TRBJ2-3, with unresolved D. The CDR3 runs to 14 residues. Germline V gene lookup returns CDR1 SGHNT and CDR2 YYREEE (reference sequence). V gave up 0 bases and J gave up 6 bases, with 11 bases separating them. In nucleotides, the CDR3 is TGTGCCAGCAGCTTGGTCGGCCTCTTGGATACGCAGTATTTT. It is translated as CASSLVGLLDTQYF.